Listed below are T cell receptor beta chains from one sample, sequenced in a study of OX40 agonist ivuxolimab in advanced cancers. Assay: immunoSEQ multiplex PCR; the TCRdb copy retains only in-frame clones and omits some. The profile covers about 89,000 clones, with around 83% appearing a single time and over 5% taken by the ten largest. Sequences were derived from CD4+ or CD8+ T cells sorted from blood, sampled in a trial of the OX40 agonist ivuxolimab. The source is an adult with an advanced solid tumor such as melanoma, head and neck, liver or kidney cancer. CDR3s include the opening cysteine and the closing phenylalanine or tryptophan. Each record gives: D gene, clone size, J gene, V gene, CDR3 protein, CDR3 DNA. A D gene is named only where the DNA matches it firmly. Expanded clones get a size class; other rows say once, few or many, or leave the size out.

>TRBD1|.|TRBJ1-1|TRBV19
CASSTSTGGTEAFF
TGTGCCAGTAGTACCTCGACAGGGGGGACTGAAGCTTTCTTT
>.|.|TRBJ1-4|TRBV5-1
CASSLEGFPAEKLFF
TGCGCCAGCAGCTTGGAAGGCTTTCCGGCTGAAAAACTGTTTTTT
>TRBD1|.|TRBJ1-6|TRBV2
CASAPDRMAKSPLHF
TGTGCCAGCGCCCCGGACAGGATGGCGAAGTCACCCCTCCACTTT
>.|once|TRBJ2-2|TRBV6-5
CASSYLRDTGELFF
TGTGCCAGCAGTTATCTCAGGGACACCGGGGAGCTGTTTTTT
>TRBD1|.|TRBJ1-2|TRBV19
CASTDPGQGKGYTF
TGTGCCAGTACTGATCCGGGACAGGGTAAGGGCTACACCTTC
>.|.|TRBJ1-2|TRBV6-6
CASTPDSYGYTF
TGTGCCAGCACTCCGGACAGCTATGGCTACACCTTC
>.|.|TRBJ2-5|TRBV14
CASSQDFGRGQETQYF
TGTGCCAGCAGCCAAGACTTCGGCCGGGGACAAGAGACCCAGTACTTC
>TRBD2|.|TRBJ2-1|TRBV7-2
CASSSWTSGRAYNEQFF
TGTGCCAGCAGCTCTTGGACTAGCGGGAGGGCCTACAATGAGCAGTTCTTC
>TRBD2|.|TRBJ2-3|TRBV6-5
CASSSGGVSGSDTQYF
TGTGCCAGCAGTTCGGGGGGGGTGTCGGGGTCAGATACGCAGTATTTT
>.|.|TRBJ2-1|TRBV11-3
CASSYHTLADEQFF
TGTGCCAGCAGCTACCATACCTTAGCAGATGAGCAGTTCTTC
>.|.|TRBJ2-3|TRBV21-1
CARLWDRAAFTDTQYF
TGTGCCAGGCTATGGGACAGGGCCGCTTTCACAGATACGCAGTATTTT
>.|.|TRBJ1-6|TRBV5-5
CASSFYSQQGSPLHF
TGTGCCAGCAGCTTTTACTCTCAACAAGGCTCACCCCTCCACTTT
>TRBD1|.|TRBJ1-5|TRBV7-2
CASSLVARGPLQDQPQHF
TGTGCCAGCAGCTTAGTAGCCAGGGGGCCACTTCAAGATCAGCCCCAGCATTTT
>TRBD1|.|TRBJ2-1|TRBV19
CASSLIPRDSGNKNEQFF
TGTGCCAGTAGTCTAATACCACGGGACAGCGGAAATAAAAATGAGCAGTTCTTC
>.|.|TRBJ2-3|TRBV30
CAWERRGTDTQYF
TGTGCCTGGGAGCGTCGGGGCACAGATACGCAGTATTTT
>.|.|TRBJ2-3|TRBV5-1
CASSFSATTDTQYF
TGCGCCAGCAGCTTCTCCGCCACGACAGATACGCAGTATTTT
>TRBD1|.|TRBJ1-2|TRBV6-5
CASSYPPGQIYGYTF
TGTGCCAGCAGTTACCCACCGGGACAGATTTATGGCTACACCTTC
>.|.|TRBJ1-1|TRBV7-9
CASSLWGSNTEAFF
TGTGCCAGCAGCTTATGGGGTTCGAACACTGAAGCTTTCTTT
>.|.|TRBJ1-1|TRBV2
CASTPGPMNTEAFF
TGTGCCAGTACTCCGGGACCTATGAACACTGAAGCTTTCTTT
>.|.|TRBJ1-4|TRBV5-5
CASSSDGTVEKLFF
TGTGCCAGCAGCTCTGACGGGACGGTTGAAAAACTGTTTTTT
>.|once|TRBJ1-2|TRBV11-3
CASSLDGDYGYTF
TGTGCCAGCAGCTTAGACGGAGACTATGGCTACACCTTC
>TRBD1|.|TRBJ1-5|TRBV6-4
CASSDSRARGLQPQHF
TGTGCCAGCAGTGACTCAAGGGCCAGGGGGCTTCAGCCCCAGCATTTT
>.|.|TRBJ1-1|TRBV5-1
CASSADGARGTEAFF
TGCGCCAGCAGCGCCGACGGTGCAAGGGGCACTGAAGCTTTCTTT
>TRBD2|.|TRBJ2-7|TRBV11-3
CASSLEREREEVEQYF
TGTGCCAGCAGCTTAGAAAGGGAACGGGAGGAGGTCGAGCAGTACTTC
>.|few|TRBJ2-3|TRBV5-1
CASSSALGIADTQYF
TGCGCCAGCAGCTCGGCCTTGGGTATAGCAGATACGCAGTATTTT
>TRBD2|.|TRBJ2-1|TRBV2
CASSGEGQVTPFF
TGTGCCAGCAGCGGGGAGGGTCAAGTGACACCGTTCTTC
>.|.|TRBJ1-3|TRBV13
CASSFRRPGNTIYF
TGTGCCAGCAGCTTTCGTAGACCTGGAAACACCATATATTTT
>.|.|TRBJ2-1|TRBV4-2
CASSQGPIYYFNEQFF
TGTGCCAGCAGCCAAGGGCCGATATATTACTTCAATGAGCAGTTCTTC
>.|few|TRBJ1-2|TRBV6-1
CASSEQTYGYTF
TGTGCCAGCAGTGAGCAGACTTATGGCTACACCTTC
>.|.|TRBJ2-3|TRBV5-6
CASSTQGADTQYF
TGTGCCAGCAGCACACAGGGTGCAGATACGCAGTATTTT
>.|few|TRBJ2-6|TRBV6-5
CASSYAGTTGANVLTF
TGTGCCAGCAGTTACGCGGGGACAACTGGGGCCAACGTCCTGACTTTC
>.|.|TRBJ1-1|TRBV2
CASNVGRTEAFF
TGTGCCAGCAATGTGGGGCGCACTGAAGCTTTCTTT
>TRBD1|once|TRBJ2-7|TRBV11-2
CASSTPTGNYEQYF
TGTGCCAGCAGCACCCCGACAGGGAACTACGAGCAGTACTTC
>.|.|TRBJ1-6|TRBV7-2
CASSTREVYSPLHF
TGTGCCAGCAGCACCAGGGAGGTTTATTCACCCCTCCACTTT
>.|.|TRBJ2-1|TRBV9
CASSVAPDLHNEQFF
TGTGCCAGCAGCGTAGCCCCGGACCTTCACAATGAGCAGTTCTTC
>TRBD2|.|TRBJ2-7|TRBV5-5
CASSLTAGTTYEQYF
TGTGCCAGCAGCTTAACAGCGGGAACCACCTACGAGCAGTACTTC
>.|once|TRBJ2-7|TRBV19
CASSIGTTYEQYF
TGTGCCAGTAGTATAGGAACAACCTACGAGCAGTACTTC
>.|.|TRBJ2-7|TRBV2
CASSLTGEKQYF
TGTGCCAGCAGTTTAACGGGGGAAAAGCAGTACTTC
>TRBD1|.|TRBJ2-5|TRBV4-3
CASSQGNRGGETQYF
TGCGCCAGCAGCCAAGGCAACAGGGGCGGGGAGACCCAGTACTTC
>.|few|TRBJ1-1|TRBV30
CAGSSGGAEAFF
TGTGCTGGGAGCTCAGGAGGGGCTGAAGCTTTCTTT
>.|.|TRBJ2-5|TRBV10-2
CASTGGVLRGPQETQYF
TGCGCCAGCACAGGGGGGGTCCTAAGGGGACCTCAAGAGACCCAGTACTTC
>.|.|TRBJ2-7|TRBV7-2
CASSWTTDSYEQYF
TGTGCCAGCAGCTGGACCACCGACTCCTACGAGCAGTACTTC
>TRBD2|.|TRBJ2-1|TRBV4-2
CASSPKTGGPINEQFF
TGTGCCAGCAGTCCAAAAACGGGAGGACCAATCAATGAGCAGTTCTTC
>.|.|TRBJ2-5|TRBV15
CATSRDSGTQYF
TGTGCCACCAGCAGAGATTCAGGGACCCAGTACTTC
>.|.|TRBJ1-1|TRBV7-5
CARSLLRTLQRNTEAFF
TGTGCCAGAAGCTTACTTAGAACCCTACAGAGAAACACTGAAGCTTTCTTT
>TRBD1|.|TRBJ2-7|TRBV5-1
CASSLTGGVSYEQYF
TGCGCCAGCAGCTTGACAGGGGGCGTCTCCTACGAGCAGTACTTC
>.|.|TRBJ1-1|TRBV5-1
CASSQGPNTEAFF
TGCGCCAGCAGCCAGGGACCGAACACTGAAGCTTTCTTT
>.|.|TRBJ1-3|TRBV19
CASSPGMSSGNTIYF
TGTGCCAGTAGCCCCGGGATGAGCTCTGGAAACACCATATATTTT
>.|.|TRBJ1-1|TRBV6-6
CASSYGGNVNTEAFF
TGTGCCAGCAGTTACGGTGGGAACGTTAACACTGAAGCTTTCTTT
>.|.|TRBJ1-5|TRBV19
CATWGSNQPQHF
TGTGCCACCTGGGGTAGCAATCAGCCCCAGCATTTT
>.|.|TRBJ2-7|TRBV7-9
CASSSPIEGQYF
TGTGCCAGCAGCTCCCCCATCGAGGGACAGTACTTC